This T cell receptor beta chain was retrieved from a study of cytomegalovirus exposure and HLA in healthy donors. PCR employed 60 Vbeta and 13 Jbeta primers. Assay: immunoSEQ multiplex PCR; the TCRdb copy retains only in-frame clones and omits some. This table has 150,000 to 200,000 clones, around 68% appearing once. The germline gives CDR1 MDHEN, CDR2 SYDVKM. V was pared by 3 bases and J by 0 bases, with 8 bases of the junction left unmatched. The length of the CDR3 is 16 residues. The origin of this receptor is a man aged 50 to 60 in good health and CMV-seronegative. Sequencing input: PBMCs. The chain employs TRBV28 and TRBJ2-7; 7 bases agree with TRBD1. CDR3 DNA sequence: TGTGCCAGCAGTTTGACCGGGACAGCAATCTCCTACGAGCAGTACTTC. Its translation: CASSLTGTAISYEQYF.